This passage covers 3 T cell receptor beta chains from one sample sequenced in a study of shared T cell receptors in the human thymus. Libraries were prepared by immunoSEQ multiplex PCR; TCRdb keeps only in-frame clonotypes and omits some of them. The repertoire holds roughly 660,000 clones, with around 89% as singletons. These same data were also listed under a study on human thymus T cells.

Material for sequencing was thymocytes. These receptors all come from a boy younger than two with a congenital heart defect.

This clone was observed a single time. This chain connects TRBV7-9 to TRBJ2-7; maybe TRBD2 (5 bases). Trimming removed 4 bases from V and 0 bases from J, with 7 bases in between. In germline, CDR1 is SEHNR, CDR2 FQNEAQ (reference sequence). The CDR3 extends over 13 amino acids. DNA for the CDR3: TGTGCCAGCAGCTCCGGGGTCTCCTACGAGCAGTACTTC. It translates to CASSSGVSYEQYF.

This chain connects TRBV11-3 to TRBJ2-3; 7 bases line up with TRBD2. Germline V gene sequence: CDR1 SGHNT, CDR2 YENEEA. V shed 4 bases, J shed 2 bases, and the junction held 9 bases outside the gene matches. The CDR3 loop spans 16 amino acids. CDR3 amino acids: CASSSLGSGNTDTQYF. The CDR3 region has the DNA TGTGCCAGCAGCTCCCTGGGGAGCGGGAACACAGATACGCAGTATTTT.

This chain links TRBV6-5 with TRBJ1-3; D ambiguous. CDR1 is MNHEY, CDR2 SVGAGI, per germline. V lost 6 bases and J lost 1, with 13 bases in between. The CDR3 covers 15 residues. The CDR3 here is CASSPQVSSGNTIYF. CDR3 bases: TGTGCCAGCAGCCCCCAGGTTTCTTCTGGAAACACCATATATTTT.